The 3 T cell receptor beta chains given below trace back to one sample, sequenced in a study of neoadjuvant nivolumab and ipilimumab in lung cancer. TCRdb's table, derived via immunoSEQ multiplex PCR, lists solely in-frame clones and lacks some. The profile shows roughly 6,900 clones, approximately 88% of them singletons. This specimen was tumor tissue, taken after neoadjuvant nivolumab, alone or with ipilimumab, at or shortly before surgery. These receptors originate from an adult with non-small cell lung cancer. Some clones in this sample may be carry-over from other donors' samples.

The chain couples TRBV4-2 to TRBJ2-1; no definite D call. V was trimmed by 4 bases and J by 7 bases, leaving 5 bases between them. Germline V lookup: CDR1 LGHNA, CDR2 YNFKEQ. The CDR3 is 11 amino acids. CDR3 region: CASSLDNEQFF. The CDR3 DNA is TGTGCCAGCAGCCTCGATAATGAGCAGTTCTTC.

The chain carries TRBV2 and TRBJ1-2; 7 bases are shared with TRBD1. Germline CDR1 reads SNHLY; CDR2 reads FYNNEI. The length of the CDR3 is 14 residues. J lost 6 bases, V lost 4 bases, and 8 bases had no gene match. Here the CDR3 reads CASSGGPGGNGYTF. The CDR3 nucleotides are TGTGCCAGCAGTGGGGGGCCAGGGGGAAATGGCTACACCTTC.

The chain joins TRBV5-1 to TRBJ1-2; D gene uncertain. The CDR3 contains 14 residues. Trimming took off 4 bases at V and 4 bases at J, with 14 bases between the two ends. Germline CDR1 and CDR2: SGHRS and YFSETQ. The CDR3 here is CASSPGNGAYGYTF. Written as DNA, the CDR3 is TGCGCCAGCAGCCCCGGTAATGGAGCCTATGGCTACACCTTC. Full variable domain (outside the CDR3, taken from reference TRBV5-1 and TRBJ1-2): KAGVTQTPRYLIKTRGQQVTLSCSPISGHRSVSWYQQTPGQGLQFLFEYFSETQRNKGNFPGRFSGRQFSNSRSEMNVSTLELGDSALYLCASSPGNGAYGYTFGSGTRLTVV.